This TCR beta chain was sequenced during a study of vaccination and CD4 T cells after COVID-19. On the study more broadly: Overlapping peptides of the spike proteins of SARS-CoV-2, HCoV-NL63, HCoV-OC43 and HCoV-229E were used for cell stimulation.

This CDR3 has 11 residues. Germline V gene sequence: CDR1 DFQATT, CDR2 SNEGSKA (reference sequence). The J segment lost 13 bases and the V segment lost 1 base, leaving 7 bases of the junction unmatched. With the Oncomine TCR Beta short-read assay, DNA from cultured CD4+ T cells was sequenced. Genomic DNA was drawn out of CD4+ T cells grown in culture. Using its own MiXCR run on the PCR reads, TCRdb lists one record per CDR3 protein. Seen here are roughly 14,000 distinct CDR3 sequences, around three fifths observed once, and the top ten hold 15% to 20%. A note on this clonotype: Its specificity is unknown.

Treatment denoted: approximately nine-day PBMC culture with coronavirus spike peptide pools or control peptides (ViraFEST assay). The clonotype was recovered from a human donor who had recovered from COVID-19. V and J are TRBV20-1 and TRBJ2-7; 7 bases map to TRBD2. Source material: CD4+ T cells from blood, cultured in vitro. DNA for the CDR3: TGCAGTGCTAGAGCCAGCGGGGACCTCTACTTC. Protein product: CSARASGDLYF.